A single sample gave rise to the 25 T cell receptor beta chains below, sequenced in a study of T-cell memory formation after mild COVID-19. Via MiXCR, TCRdb re-called the 5' RACE reads, giving one row per CDR3 protein. The table records 30,000 to 45,000 distinct CDR3 sequences, over 10% of them present only once. Source material: PBMCs or a T cell subset sorted from them (not recorded which). These receptors came from a man aged 18 to 30 who had mild COVID-19 (a few samples of this study predate the infection). Cell type and time point are not known.

V is TRBV7-2 and J is TRBJ2-5; no clear D. Between the trimmed V and J ends, which lost 3 bases and 4 bases, there was a span of 9 bases. The CDR3 has 13 amino acids. In germline, CDR1 is SGHTA, CDR2 FQGNSA. Here the CDR3 reads CASSFGQRETQYF. Here the CDR3 DNA reads TGTGCCAGCAGCTTTGGTCAGCGAGAGACCCAGTACTTC.

This clonotype was counted between two and nine times. The chain links TRBV7-2 to TRBJ2-5, with 9 nucleotides matching TRBD2. CDR3 length: 14 amino acids. Germline loops: CDR1 SGHTA, CDR2 FQGNSA. V lost 4 bases and J lost 4; bases outside the gene matches: 4. Here the CDR3 reads CASSYGTSRETQYF. The CDR3 coding sequence is TGTGCCAGCAGCTACGGGACTAGCCGAGAGACCCAGTACTTC.

The V and J genes are TRBV7-2 and TRBJ1-1; no reliable D call. There are 13 residues in the CDR3. Trimming took off 3 bases at V and 1 base at J, with 6 bases between the two ends. Germline values: CDR1 SGHTA, CDR2 FQGNSA. This CDR3 reads CASSFNPNTEAFF. DNA of the CDR3: TGTGCCAGCAGCTTTAACCCGAACACTGAAGCTTTCTTT.

There are many counts of this clonotype. The chain combines TRBV6-5 with TRBJ1-6, with D possibly matching TRBD1 (6 bases). V lost 7 bases to trimming and J lost 10 bases, with 23 bases between them. CDR3 length: 16 amino acids. Germline CDR1 MNHEY, CDR2 SVGAGI. In DNA form, the CDR3 reads TGTGCCAGCACCCCCGCCGGGACCTGGGGACAATCACCCCTCCACTTT. Translation gives CASTPAGTWGQSPLHF.

This clonotype showed up just a few times. This sequence joins TRBV2 and TRBJ1-1; D is perhaps TRBD1 (5 bases). From germline, CDR1 is SNHLY and CDR2 FYNNEI. The V end lost 8 bases, the J end lost 8 bases, and 18 bases lay between the germline ends. This CDR3 region has 13 residues. This CDR3 is CASASRDRGEAFF. CDR3 DNA sequence: TGTGCCAGCGCGTCCCGGGACCGGGGCGAAGCTTTCTTT.

This clonotype came up many times. The chain couples TRBV12-3 or TRBV12-4 to TRBJ2-5, with a weak D call TRBD1 (5 bases). The CDR3 sequence is 13 residues long. V lost 5 bases to trimming and J lost 4 bases, with 11 bases between them. The CDR3 is CASSTGLPETQYF. The CDR3 region has the DNA TGTGCCAGCAGTACAGGTCTTCCAGAGACCCAGTACTTC.

This clonotype was seen at least ten times. The CDR3 coding sequence is TGTGCCAGCAGCCTCAATGGACAAGACACCGGGGAGCTGTTTTTT. Its protein product is CASSLNGQDTGELFF. The chain employs TRBV12-3 or TRBV12-4 and TRBJ2-2; the D gene is possibly TRBD1 (5 bases). The CDR3 length is 15 residues. Trimming removed 6 bases at V and 3 bases at J, with 14 bases between.

This clonotype was counted at least ten times. The chain joins TRBV6-4 to TRBJ2-3, with TRBD2 matching 10 bases. The J segment lost 1 base and the V segment lost 4 bases, leaving 2 bases of the junction unmatched. CDR3 length: 15 amino acids. Germline lookup yields CDR1 MRHNA and CDR2 SNTAGT. The CDR3 is CASSATSGGTDTQYF. CDR3 in DNA: TGTGCCAGCAGTGCAACTAGCGGGGGCACAGATACGCAGTATTTT.

This clonotype was seen ten or more times. V is TRBV6-5 and J is TRBJ2-3; the D is unclear. The V gene's germline CDR1 is MNHEY and CDR2 SVGAGI. The CDR3 extends over 16 amino acids. Trimming stripped 6 bases from V and 0 bases from J, with 16 bases between. CDR3 protein: CASSPMTLISTDTQYF. CDR3 in DNA: TGTGCCAGCAGCCCTATGACTTTAATTAGCACAGATACGCAGTATTTT.

This clonotype was seen repeatedly, ten times or more. V is TRBV6-6 and J is TRBJ1-1, with D hard to call. The CDR3 spans 13 residues. Trimming removed 5 bases at V and 5 bases at J, with 12 bases between. Germline loops: CDR1 MNHNY, CDR2 SVGAGI (reference sequence). Written as DNA, the CDR3 is TGTGCCAGCAGTGATCAGGTAGCAACTGAAGCTTTCTTT. It is translated as CASSDQVATEAFF.

This clonotype appeared many times. The chain links TRBV12-3 or TRBV12-4 to TRBJ2-7; 7 positions match TRBD2. V gave up 3 bases and J gave up 3 bases; unmatched junction bases: 5. There are 14 residues in the CDR3. CDR3 bases: TGTGCCAGCAGTTTCGCGGGCGGGGGCTACGAGCAGTACTTC. This codes for CASSFAGGGYEQYF.

This clonotype was counted ten times or more. J is TRBJ1-2 and V is TRBV5-1, with D perhaps matching TRBD1 (6 bases). Deletions cut 8 bases from V and 5 bases from J, with 16 bases between. CDR3 length: 13 residues. The germline V gene encodes CDR1 SGHRS and CDR2 YFSETQ. The DNA for the CDR3 is TGCGCCAGACAGCCACCCCAGGGGTATGGCTACACCTTC. Encoded protein: CARQPPQGYGYTF.

This clonotype occurred many times. The chain has TRBV27 and TRBJ2-4; D gene ambiguous. V lost 2 bases and J 6 bases, leaving 8 bases between the germline ends. Germline V gene lookup returns CDR1 MNHEY and CDR2 SMNVEV (reference sequence). CDR3 length: 13 amino acids. CDR3 DNA sequence: TGTGCCAGCAGTTTACCAGGCGGAAACATTCAGTACTTC. Protein: CASSLPGGNIQYF.

This clonotype was observed at least ten times. The chain joins TRBV5-1 to TRBJ2-2; the D gene is possibly TRBD1 (5 bases). V was shortened by 1 base and J by 5 bases, with 9 bases between the two germline ends. The CDR3 consists of 14 residues. CDR1 and CDR2 (germline): SGHRS, YFSETQ. The CDR3 region has the DNA TGCGCCAGCAGCTTGTGGGGCCGGACCGGGGAGCTGTTTTTT. The encoded protein is CASSLWGRTGELFF.

Many counts were recorded for this clonotype. The V and J genes are TRBV5-1 and TRBJ2-1, with D unclear. The length of the CDR3 is 15 residues. CDR1 and CDR2 from the germline V gene are SGHRS and YFSETQ. The V end was cut by 0 bases, the J end by 6 bases, with 13 bases between. The DNA for the CDR3 is TGCGCCAGCAGCTTGGAGGTATTGACGGCCAATGAGCAGTTCTTC. This sequence encodes CASSLEVLTANEQFF.

This clonotype was counted many times. The chain employs TRBV6-5 and TRBJ2-1; D unresolved. The CDR3 length is 14 residues. V lost 0 bases, J lost 8 bases, and 11 bases lay in between. Germline-derived CDR1 and CDR2 are MNHEY and SVGAGI. Here the CDR3 reads CASSYSSGGHEQFF. CDR3 in DNA: TGTGCCAGCAGTTACTCGTCGGGTGGCCATGAGCAGTTCTTC.

The table lists this clonotype with many counts. The genes are TRBV20-1 and TRBJ1-3; TRBD1 agrees at 9 bases. This CDR3 spans 14 amino acids. The germline gives CDR1 DFQATT, CDR2 SNEGSKA (reference sequence). Losses at the gene ends were 5 bases for V and 4 bases for J; bases not matched to a gene: 6. CDR3 coding DNA: TGCAGTGCTCAACAGGGGGCAGGAGGAAACACCATATATTTT. Protein sequence: CSAQQGAGGNTIYF.

This clonotype was detected ten times or more. CDR3 nucleotide sequence: TGTGCCAGCAGCTCCCGGGACAGGGGGAACGAGCAGTACTTC. Protein: CASSSRDRGNEQYF. V is TRBV14 and J is TRBJ2-7; 11 nucleotides line up with TRBD1. The CDR3 covers 14 residues. The germline CDR1 and CDR2 sequences are SGHDN and FVKESK. V was pared by 5 bases and J by 5 bases, with 5 bases of the junction left unmatched.

Points on this clonotype: This may be a read error: a much more frequent sequence differs by one nucleotide. The chain carries TRBV29-1 and TRBJ2-5; 8 nucleotides agree with TRBD1. CDR1 and CDR2 from the germline V gene are SQVTM and ANQGSEA. J was trimmed by 4 bases and V by 3 bases; bases with no gene match: 7. This CDR3 is built from 14 residues. CDR3 loop: CSVDRQGARETQYF. Here the CDR3 DNA reads TGCAGCGTTGATCGGCAGGGGGCGAGAGAGACCCAGTACTTC.

In its sample, this clonotype was seen many times. The chain combines TRBV7-6 with TRBJ2-5; 11 nucleotides agree with TRBD2. CDR3 length: 14 amino acids. Unmatched junction bases numbered 5, after V lost 4 bases and J lost 7 bases. The V gene's germline CDR1 is SGHVS and CDR2 FNYEAQ. DNA of the CDR3: TGTGCCAGCAGCTCCACTAGCGGGGGCCTGACCCAGTACTTC. Its protein product is CASSSTSGGLTQYF.

There are many counts of this clonotype. The chain recombines TRBV7-2 with TRBJ2-1; 8 bases are a match to TRBD1. The CDR3 spans 15 residues. CDR1 and CDR2 from the germline V gene are SGHTA and FQGNSA. V trimming: 3 bases; J trimming: 6 bases; junction bases outside the gene matches: 7. Written as DNA, the CDR3 is TGTGCCAGCAGCTTCCGGGACAGGACTCGCAATGAGCAGTTCTTC. Translating it yields CASSFRDRTRNEQFF.

V and J are TRBV5-4 and TRBJ2-3; perhaps D is TRBD1 or TRBD2 (5 bases each). V shed 4 bases and J shed 2 bases, with 17 bases lying between them. Germline CDR1 reads SGHNT; CDR2 reads YYREEE (reference sequence). The CDR3 loop spans 16 amino acids. This CDR3 is CASSHKDGGATDTQYF. In DNA form, the CDR3 reads TGTGCCAGCAGCCACAAGGATGGGGGAGCCACAGATACGCAGTATTTT.

This clonotype was recorded at least ten times. Germline and junction disagree at one end, which may indicate a read error. CDR3: CASGRVGMLYF. DNA for the CDR3: TGTGCCAGCGGCCGGGTTGGGATGTTGTACTTC. The rearrangement links TRBV12-3 or TRBV12-4 to TRBJ1-2; D not resolved. This CDR3 is built from 11 residues.

For this clonotype: A much bigger clone sits one base away, suggesting this may be a read error. This sequence joins TRBV4-1 and TRBJ2-2, with D maybe TRBD2 (5 bases). V was pared by 3 bases and J by 9 bases, with 20 bases between. CDR1 is MGHRA and CDR2 is YSYEKL in the germline V gene. This CDR3 has 16 amino acids. In DNA, the CDR3 is TGCGCCAGCAGCCAGTGGAGGCAAAGTCTTACCAGGGAGCTGTTTTTT. Translated, it gives CASSQWRQSLTRELFF.

This clonotype was counted ten times or more. V is TRBV29-1 and J is TRBJ1-5; unclear D gene. Germline V gives CDR1 SQVTM, CDR2 ANQGSEA. Trimming took 6 bases from V and 0 from J, leaving 9 bases between them. CDR3 size: 13 residues. CDR3 DNA sequence: TGCAGCGTGTGGGAGAGTAGCAATCAGCCCCAGCATTTT. Amino acid sequence: CSVWESSNQPQHF.